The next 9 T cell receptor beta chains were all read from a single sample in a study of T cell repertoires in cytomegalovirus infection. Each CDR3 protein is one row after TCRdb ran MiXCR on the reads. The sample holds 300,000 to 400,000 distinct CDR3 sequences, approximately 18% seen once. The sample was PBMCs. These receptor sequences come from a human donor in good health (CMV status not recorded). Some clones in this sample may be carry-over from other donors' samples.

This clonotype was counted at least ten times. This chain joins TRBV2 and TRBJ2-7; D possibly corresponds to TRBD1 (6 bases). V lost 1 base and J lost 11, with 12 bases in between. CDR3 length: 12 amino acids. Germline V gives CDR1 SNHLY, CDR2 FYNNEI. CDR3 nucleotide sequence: TGTGCCAGCAGTGAAGTAAACAGGGCGAAGTACTTC. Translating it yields CASSEVNRAKYF.

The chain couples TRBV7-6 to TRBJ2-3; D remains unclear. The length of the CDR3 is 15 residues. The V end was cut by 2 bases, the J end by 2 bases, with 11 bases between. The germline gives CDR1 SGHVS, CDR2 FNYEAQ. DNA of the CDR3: TGTGCCAGCAGCTTAACTTCCGGGCTCACAGATACGCAGTATTTT. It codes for CASSLTSGLTDTQYF.

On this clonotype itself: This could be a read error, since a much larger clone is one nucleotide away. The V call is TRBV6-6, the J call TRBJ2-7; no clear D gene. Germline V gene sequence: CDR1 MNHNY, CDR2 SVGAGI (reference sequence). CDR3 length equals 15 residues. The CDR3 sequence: CDSSYVWDSPYEQYF. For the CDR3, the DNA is TGTGACAGCAGTTACGTGTGGGATAGCCCCTACGAGCAGTACTTC.

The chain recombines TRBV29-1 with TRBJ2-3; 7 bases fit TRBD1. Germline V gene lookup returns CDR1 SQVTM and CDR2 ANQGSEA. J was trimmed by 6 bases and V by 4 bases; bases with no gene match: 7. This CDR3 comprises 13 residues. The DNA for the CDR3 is TGCAGCGTTGCCCAGACAGGGCTCGATACGCAGTATTTT. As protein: CSVAQTGLDTQYF.

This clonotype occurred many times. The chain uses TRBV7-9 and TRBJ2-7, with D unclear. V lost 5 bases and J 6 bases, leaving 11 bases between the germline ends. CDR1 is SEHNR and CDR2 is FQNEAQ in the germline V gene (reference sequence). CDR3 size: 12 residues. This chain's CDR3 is CASSLMTREQYF. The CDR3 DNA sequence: TGTGCCAGCAGCCTGATGACTCGCGAGCAGTACTTC.

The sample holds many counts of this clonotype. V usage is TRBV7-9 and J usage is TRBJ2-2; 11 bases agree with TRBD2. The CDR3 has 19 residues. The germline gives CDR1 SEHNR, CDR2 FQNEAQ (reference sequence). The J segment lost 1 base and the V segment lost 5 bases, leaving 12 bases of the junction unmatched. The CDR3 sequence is CASSPTIGLAGGNTGELFF. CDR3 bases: TGTGCCAGCAGCCCGACGATAGGGCTAGCGGGAGGGAACACCGGGGAGCTGTTTTTT.

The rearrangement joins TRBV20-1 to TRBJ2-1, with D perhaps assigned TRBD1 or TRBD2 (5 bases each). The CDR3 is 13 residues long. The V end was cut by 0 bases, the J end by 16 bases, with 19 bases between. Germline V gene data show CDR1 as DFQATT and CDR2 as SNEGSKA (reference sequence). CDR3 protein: CSARDPSVGEFFF. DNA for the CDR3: TGCAGTGCTAGAGATCCTTCCGTGGGGGAATTTTTCTTC.

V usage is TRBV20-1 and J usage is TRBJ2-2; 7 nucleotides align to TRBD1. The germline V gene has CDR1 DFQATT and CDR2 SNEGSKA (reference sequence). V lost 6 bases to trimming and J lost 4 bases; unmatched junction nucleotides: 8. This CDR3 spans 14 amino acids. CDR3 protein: CSAVGQASTGELFF. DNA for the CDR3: TGCAGTGCGGTCGGACAGGCGAGCACCGGGGAGCTGTTTTTT.

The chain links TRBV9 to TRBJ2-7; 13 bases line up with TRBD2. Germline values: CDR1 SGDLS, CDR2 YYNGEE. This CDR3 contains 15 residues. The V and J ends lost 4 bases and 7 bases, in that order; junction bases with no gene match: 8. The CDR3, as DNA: TGTGCCAGCAGCCCTTGGACTAGCGGGAGAGGTGAGCAGTACTTC. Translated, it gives CASSPWTSGRGEQYF.